This T cell receptor (beta chain) stems from a study of CXCR3-negative and CXCR3-positive naive CD8 T cells. Overall study findings and caveats: Memory cells diverged, while naive CXCR3-positive and CXCR3-negative cells had similar TRBV-TRBJ usage.

In the case of this clonotype: Its specificity is unknown.

CDR3 length: 15 amino acids. CDR1 and CDR2 (germline): MNHNY, SVGAGI (reference sequence). The authors prepared UMI-labeled TRB cDNA libraries by 5' RACE. After re-calling the 5' RACE reads, TCRdb lists one entry per CDR3 protein, DNA absent. In all, the sample yields approximately 52,000 distinct CDR3 sequences. The chain employs TRBV6-6 and TRBJ1-4. This TCR was recovered from a human donor in good health. Some clones in this sample may be carry-over from other donors' samples. Sequenced sample: memory CD8+ T cells from blood. The CDR3 spells CASKAGAATNEKLFF.